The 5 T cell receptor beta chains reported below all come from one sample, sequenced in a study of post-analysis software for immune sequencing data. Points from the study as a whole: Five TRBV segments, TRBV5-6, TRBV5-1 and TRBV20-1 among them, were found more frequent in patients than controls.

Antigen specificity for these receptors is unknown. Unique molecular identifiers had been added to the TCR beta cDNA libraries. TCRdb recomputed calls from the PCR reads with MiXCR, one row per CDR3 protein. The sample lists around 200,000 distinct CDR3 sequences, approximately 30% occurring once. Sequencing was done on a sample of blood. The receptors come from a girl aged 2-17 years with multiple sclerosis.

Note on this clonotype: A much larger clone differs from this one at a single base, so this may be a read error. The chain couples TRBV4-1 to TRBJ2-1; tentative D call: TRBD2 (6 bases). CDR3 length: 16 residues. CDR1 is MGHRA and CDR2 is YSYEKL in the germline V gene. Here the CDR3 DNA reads TGCGCCAGCAGCCACGAGGAGGGACTCTCCTACGATGAGCAGTTCTTC. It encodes CASSHEEGLSYDEQFF.

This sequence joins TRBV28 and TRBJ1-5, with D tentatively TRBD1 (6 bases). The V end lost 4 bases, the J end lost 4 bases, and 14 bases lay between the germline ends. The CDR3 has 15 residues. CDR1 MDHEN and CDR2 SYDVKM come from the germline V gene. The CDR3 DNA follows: TGTGCCAGCAGTTCCCTCAGGGGTGGGAATCAGCCCCAGCATTTT. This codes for CASSSLRGGNQPQHF.

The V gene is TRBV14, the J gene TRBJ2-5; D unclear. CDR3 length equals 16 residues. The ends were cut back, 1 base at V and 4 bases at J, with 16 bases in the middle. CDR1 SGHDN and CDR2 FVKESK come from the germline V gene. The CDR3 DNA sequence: TGTGCCAGCAGCCAAGTGCCCCAGCGCGCCGTAGAGACCCAGTACTTC. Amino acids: CASSQVPQRAVETQYF. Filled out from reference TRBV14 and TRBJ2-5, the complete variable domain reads EAGVTQFPSHSVIEKGQTVTLRCDPISGHDNLYWYRRVMGKEIKFLLHFVKESKQDESGMPNNRFLAERTGGTYSTLKVQPAELEDSGVYFCASSQVPQRAVETQYFGPGTRLLVL.

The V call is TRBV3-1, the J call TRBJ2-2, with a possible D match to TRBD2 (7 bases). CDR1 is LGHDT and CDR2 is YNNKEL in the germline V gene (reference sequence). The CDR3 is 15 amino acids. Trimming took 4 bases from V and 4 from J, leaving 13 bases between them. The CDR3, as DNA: TGTGCCAGCAGCCCCCGGGGGGCAAGCACCGGGGAGCTGTTTTTT. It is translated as CASSPRGASTGELFF.

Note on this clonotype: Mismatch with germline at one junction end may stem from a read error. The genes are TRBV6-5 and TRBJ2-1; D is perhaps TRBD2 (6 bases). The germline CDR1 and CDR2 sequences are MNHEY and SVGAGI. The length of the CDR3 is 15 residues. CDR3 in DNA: TGTGCCAGCAGCCACCGGGACTCTTCCTACGATGAGCAGTTCTTC. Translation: CASSHRDSSYDEQFF.